This T cell receptor beta chain was recovered during a study of cytomegalovirus exposure and HLA in healthy donors. As for the study in general: Previous work identified 95 million to 120 million unique TCR beta sequences from around 180 million T cells. Researchers found that more than 70% of almost 400 genotyped donors fell within the Caucasian-associated ancestry cluster.

This clone was recorded once. What it binds is unknown. A read error may account for a junction end that differs from germline. General observations from the study: Among the CMV-associated chains, three were confirmed in vitro as specific for CMV antigens.

This CDR3 region has 15 residues. From germline, CDR1 is MNHEY and CDR2 SVGAGI. Primers: 60 Vbeta forward and 13 Jbeta reverse. Generated by immunoSEQ multiplex PCR, the TCRdb table keeps only in-frame clones and is missing some. The table shows about 70,000 clones, with just under 75% occurring only once. The sample comprised PBMCs. The V gene is TRBV6-5, the J gene TRBJ2-7; possibly TRBD1 for D (5 bases). The TCR originated in a human donor in good health. The CDR3 loop is CAGSFLDRATYEQYF. In DNA form, the CDR3 reads TGTGCCGGCAGTTTTCTTGACAGAGCAACCTACGAGCAGTACTTC.